This T cell receptor (beta chain) is from a study of shared clonotypes between healthy human individuals (dated by TCRdb to between 2020 and 2021). At the level of the whole study: A few men and a couple of women, aged 18 to 49 years, made up the cohort. For each donor, three plates each were used for CD4 naive and CD4 memory, two plates were used for CD8 naive, and one plate was used for CD8 memory. To estimate repertoire size and how much clonotypes are shared between individuals, the study performed deep sequencing of blood TCR repertoires from a few healthy adults. To increase sequencing depth and limit assay-specific biases, TCR repertoire library preparation and sequencing were carried out by different laboratories using diverse techniques. Between about 0.94 and 8.9 billion PBMCs per donor were obtained by leukapheresis. On the study overall, not on this receptor specifically: Pairwise subsampling led to the expectation that sequencing depth would affect the degree of clonotype sharing among donors. Naive subsets generally had larger estimated clonotype richness than memory subsets. Rarefaction of sorted-subset datasets indicated incomplete sequencing despite the large sequencing depth. Only blood was sampled, and tissue TCR repertoires likely differ from those in blood. About 5% of naive CD4, roughly 3.5% of naive CD8, about 2.5% of memory CD4, and over 0.35% of memory CD8 clonotypes were shared across a few donors. The small number of donors limited the genetic and exposure-history diversity represented. Higher generation probabilities were observed for clonotypes shared by all four sorted-subset donors than for non-shared clonotypes.

As to this clone: The target of this receptor is not known. One base away there is no much larger clone; base qualities are not given.

Using the deep immunoSEQ assay, TCR CDR3 regions were amplified from genomic DNA by multiplex PCR. Extracted genomic DNA from each cell subset was distributed evenly across all wells of several immunoSEQ 96-well plates, and each plate was treated as a replicate. For sorted subsets, roughly 190 ng of genomic DNA, equivalent to tens of thousands of T cell genomes, went into each replicate PCR. Purified libraries were measured with a Qubit 3.0 fluorometer, size-checked on a Bioanalyzer 2100, and measured again with the KAPA Library Quantification kit. Each immunoSEQ 96-well plate was sequenced on its own single-read 150-cycle Illumina NextSeq 550 flow cell. In the authors' own workflow: Because only junctional sequences without quality scores were contained in the immunoSEQ output, filtering matching that applied to full-length reads could not be performed. Sequences were annotated with PyIR, a Python wrapper for IgBLAST v1.9, and V/J genes and CDR3 were assigned using IMGT germline references. Reads were filtered out if the reads had weak V/J assignments (E-value above 1e-6), no CDR3, stop codons, out-of-frame junctions, or ambiguous translated residues. V3J clonotypes were defined as sequences sharing the same inferred V gene, J gene, and CDR3 amino acid sequence. The percentage overlap between two repertoires was calculated by dividing the number of shared unique clonotypes by the size of the smaller repertoire. RTK rarefaction, the Chao1 estimator, and Recon v2.1 estimates of unobserved clonotypes were used to assess repertoire richness. OLGA was used to compute generation probabilities for all TCRbeta clonotypes that the gDNA method yielded from several donors. The source is immuneACCESS, and TCRdb retained only in-frame sequences with V and J called. Part of the clones is not carried over; for the studies checked, unresolved V genes explain less than half of this, and the remainder is unexplained. V, J and clone size were drawn from that table, and D and trimming were deduced from the DNA. For this sample the table gives approximately 2,000,000 clones, of which over 85% were detected only once. The ten largest clones add up to more than 1.5% of the sample.

CD8 naive samples consisted of CD45RO-negative cells that were positively selected for CCR7, yielding a CD45RA+CCR7+ population without TemRA cells. Donors were healthy HIV-negative adults with no recently reported acute infections or vaccinations. All donors were Caucasian adults living in Nashville, Tennessee, USA. Blood was collected by leukapheresis, and PBMCs were isolated by Ficoll-Histopaque density gradient centrifugation and then cryopreserved in liquid nitrogen vapor phase. Analytical flow cytometry was used to check the purity and quantity of every magnetically sorted T cell population. Genomic DNA was isolated from each sorted fraction and quantified by UV absorbance on a Nanodrop 2000c. The CDR3 measures 20 amino acids from cysteine to phenylalanine. The DNA shown is the 60-base CDR3, in frame from base 1. CDR1 LNHDA and CDR2 SQIVND were looked up in the germline V gene (reference sequence). Trimming takes 3 bases off V and 0 bases off J; junction bases not matched to a gene: 12.

The TCR sequence derives from a man aged 18 to 29 in good health. Some clones in this sample may be carry-over from other donors' samples. Sequenced material: naive CD8+ T cells from PBMCs. The cell subset or site label on this specimen signifies: CD45RA+CCR7+. The chain is made from TRBV19 and TRBJ2-1, and TRBD2 aligns with 12 junction nucleotides. For the CDR3, the sequence is CASSILAGGPVLSSYNEQFF. The DNA sequence reads TGTGCCAGTAGTATCCTAGCGGGAGGGCCCGTACTGAGCTCCTACAATGAGCAGTTCTTC.